A single TCR beta chain is shown here with its context. Its antigen is currently unknown. The entry originates in a study of graft-versus-host responses after intestinal transplantation. Whole-study context: In this cohort, recipients had multivisceral, liver-intestinal, or isolated intestinal transplants.

Germline V lookup: CDR1 KGHSH, CDR2 LQKENI. CDR3 length: 16 amino acids. V was cut by 0 bases and J by 0 bases, with 9 bases left in between. Some clones are missing from TCRdb's copy, which holds only in-frame ones; the method was immunoSEQ multiplex PCR. The profile shows some 110,000 clones, around nine tenths of them singletons. J is TRBJ1-3 and V is TRBV18; D perhaps matches TRBD1 (6 bases). Material: unstimulated CD4+ T cells sorted from spleen or lymph node cells, obtained before transplant. The clonotype was recovered from a human donor who was the organ donor for an intestinal transplant. The CDR3 loop is CASSPPGQFSGNTIYF. For the CDR3, the DNA is TGTGCCAGCTCACCACCGGGACAATTCTCTGGAAACACCATATATTTT.